The present entry profiles one T cell receptor (beta chain) with its context. The antigen it recognizes is unknown. Base qualities are missing; no much larger clone stands one base away. Donors were a few dozen systemically healthy Caucasian individuals from Russia aged roughly 6 to 95 years. Roughly 9 milliliters of peripheral blood were drawn from each donor into EDTA-treated Vacutainer tubes. Ficoll-Paque density-gradient centrifugation was used to isolate PBMCs, with at least 7 million per sample. Trizol reagent was used to extract total RNA from the PBMCs, yielding at least 5.5 micrograms per sample. The percentages of naive CD45RAhigh/CD27high T cells were determined by flow cytometry on a PBMC aliquot from every donor. The data derive from a study of blood T cells in healthy people across ages (dated by TCRdb to 2014 to 2015). In terms of the full investigation: In model experiments, template switching captured about one uniquely barcoded TCR beta cDNA molecule for every two T cells. The study measured age-related changes in TCR beta repertoire diversity using deep sequencing normalized with unique cDNA molecular identifiers. The donors were divided into four age groups: young (average about 16 years), middle-aged (under 40), aged (roughly 60) and long-lived (approximately 74). Donors of different ages were randomly distributed across sequencing lanes to avoid experimental bias. Using the same blood draw, the study looked at two additional independent replicas of 1 million unique cDNA reads for two donors, one aged 18 to 29 and the other aged 80 or older. The research as a whole found: Estimates of total diversity from one million sequenced T cells were regarded as lower bounds and underestimates. Because donor CMV infection status was unknown, age-related changes in expanded clonotypes were potentially confounded. Bulk unsorted PBMC profiling prevented conclusive comparison of naive and antigen-experienced compartments. As age increased, observed TCR beta diversity per million T cells dropped in a roughly linear way, and a significant reduction was already evident by age 40. Observed TCR beta diversity correlated strongly with the percentage of naive T cells measured by flow cytometry. Compared with the aged group, the long-lived group had more naive CD4+ T cells, fewer expanded clones and increased TCR diversity, suggesting age selection.

Libraries came from 5' RACE. Sequencing used an Illumina HiSeq 2500. A second about 7 to 11 cycle PCR used a sample-barcoded 5' primer and a J-beta primer mix. Each TCR beta cDNA molecule received a unique molecular identifier from a template-switch 5' adaptor carrying 12 random nucleotides. At least 2.5 million CDR3-containing paired-end reads were obtained from each sample. The Mint cDNA synthesis kit, primed by a TRBC-specific oligonucleotide, was used to synthesize first-strand cDNA from all RNA. After uracil-DNA glycosylase treatment, a first 18-cycle PCR used universal primers M1SS and BC2_uni_R on all cDNA. The study's own analysis went as follows. Normalization of each sample was performed by random selection of 1 million high-quality reads, each carrying a distinct molecular identifier. Instead of being binned into consensus sequences, reads with shared molecular identifiers were discarded. MiTCR, set to a Q25 quality threshold and the strictest error-elimination algorithm, was used for CDR3 identification, clonotype clustering and error correction. A nonparametric unseen species model with Euler transformation was used to estimate a lower bound on total TCR beta diversity. TCRdb took the public reads, trimmed them with fastp at Q25, ran MiXCR for clone calling and kept in-frame beta chains. Records with the same CDR3 protein are collapsed into one entry carrying the most frequent genes and DNA. The V and J calls were determined by TCRdb, not by the authors. The sample table shows about 1,800,000 distinct CDR3 sequences, and over 25% are seen once. The ten largest clones take up 7.7% of the sample.

Inclusive of the bounding cysteine and phenylalanine, the CDR3 is 17 residues long. Only the CDR3 DNA is retained, 51 bases long and in frame from the first base. V loses 4 bases at its end and J loses 8 bases; junction bases beyond the gene matches: 18. As encoded in the germline V gene, CDR1 is SGHRS while CDR2 is YFSETQ. This receptor was identified in a woman in her 30s in good health. The sequencing input was blood. The V and J genes are TRBV5-1 and TRBJ2-1; 7 middle bases align to TRBD2. The CDR3 protein sequence reads: CASSAGTSVLGGDEQFF. Read as DNA, the sequence is TGCGCCAGCAGCGCAGGCACTAGCGTGCTCGGTGGGGATGAGCAGTTCTTC.